This T cell receptor (beta chain) was retrieved from a study of regulatory T cells in long-lasting Graves disease. Germline V CDR1 and CDR2: MGHDK, SYGVNS. Trimming removed 2 bases at V and 0 bases at J, with 8 bases between. The CDR3 length is 15 residues. According to the study, TCR beta libraries were built with iRepertoire HTBI primers and CDR3-region Arm-PCR. TCRdb re-analysed the multiplex PCR reads in MiXCR, keeping a single row per CDR3 protein. The sample holds hundreds of thousands of distinct CDR3 sequences, around 17% seen once. This clonotype was detected ten times or more. Its antigen is unknown. Study findings and constraints: Persistent disease preferred TRBV28, TRBJ1-2 and TRBJ2-5. Persistent Graves' patients showed reduced TCR diversity versus newly diagnosed patients.

The sample's time point: newly diagnosed GD, antithyroid drugs for less than 3 months. PBMC RNA was the source of the TCR library. This sample was also put to use in a study of T cells in Graves' hyperthyroidism and ophthalmopathy. That report adds: These patients, aged 18 to 65, had recently diagnosed hyperthyroidism lasting under 2 months. Investigators excluded patients with uncontrolled infection, other autoimmune disease, pregnancy or lactation.

The TCR sequence derives from a woman under 40 with Graves disease. The sequencing used peripheral blood mononuclear cells (PBMCs), collected at new diagnosis, from a patient treated with antithyroid drugs. V usage is TRBV25-1 and J usage is TRBJ1-3; D remains ambiguous. Written as DNA, the CDR3 is TGTGCCAGCAGTGAACCCGGAGGCTCTGGAAACACCATATATTTT. Encoded protein: CASSEPGGSGNTIYF.